These 13 T cell receptor beta chains originate from one sample sequenced in a study of T cells after yellow fever vaccination. TCRdb re-analysed the 5' RACE reads in MiXCR, keeping a single row per CDR3 protein. This repertoire shows 300,000 to 400,000 distinct CDR3 sequences, around 13% found once; its top ten account for 2.5% to 4%. Material: CD4+ T cells sorted from PBMCs, obtained 15 days after the yellow fever booster vaccination. These receptors were taken from a man aged 18 to 30 who received the YFV17D yellow fever vaccine.

This clonotype appeared many times. The chain couples TRBV5-1 to TRBJ2-3; 8 nucleotides match TRBD1. Germline CDR1 reads SGHRS; CDR2 reads YFSETQ. The CDR3 is made up of 14 amino acids. Germline trimming cut 5 bases from V and 6 bases from J; bases unmatched to any gene: 8. CDR3 bases: TGCGCCAGCAGGCCGCAGGGGGCCGGGGATACGCAGTATTTT. It encodes CASRPQGAGDTQYF.

This clonotype was seen many times. This chain links TRBV12-3 or TRBV12-4 with TRBJ1-6, with D tentatively TRBD1 (6 bases). The CDR3 runs to 15 residues. V was trimmed by 7 bases and J by 8 bases, leaving 18 bases between them. This CDR3 reads CASTKQGLSDSPLHF. The CDR3 DNA follows: TGTGCCAGCACGAAACAGGGTCTGTCTGATTCACCCCTCCACTTT.

A few counts support this clonotype. The rearrangement joins TRBV5-5 to TRBJ2-2, with D maybe TRBD1 (6 bases). The CDR3 spans 16 residues. V dropped 0 bases and J dropped 2 bases, with 11 bases sitting between them. Looked up from germline, CDR1 is SGHKS and CDR2 is YYEKEE (reference sequence). The CDR3 protein is CASSLAPGVNTGELFF. The CDR3 DNA follows: TGTGCCAGCAGCTTGGCCCCAGGGGTAAACACCGGGGAGCTGTTTTTT.

There are many counts of this clonotype. The rearrangement links TRBV6-2 or TRBV6-3 to TRBJ2-1; 8 bases fit TRBD1. Germline CDR1 is MNHEY and CDR2 is SVGEGT. The CDR3 extends over 17 amino acids. Trimming removed 6 bases from V and 2 bases from J; junction bases left unmatched: 12. The CDR3 nucleotides are TGTGCCAGCAGCGATAGGACAGGGCTGTTGACCTACAATGAGCAGTTCTTC. Its protein is CASSDRTGLLTYNEQFF.

This clonotype was observed many times. This chain uses TRBV18 with TRBJ2-1, with D tentatively TRBD1 (5 bases). CDR3 size: 14 residues. The germline V gene encodes CDR1 KGHSH and CDR2 LQKENI. V gave up 5 bases and J gave up 7 bases, with 15 bases separating them. The CDR3 is CASSIQGNGNEQFF. In DNA form, the CDR3 reads TGTGCCAGCTCAATCCAGGGTAACGGGAATGAGCAGTTCTTC.

This clonotype turned up a few times. The chain links TRBV2 to TRBJ2-1; the D gene is possibly TRBD1 (6 bases). CDR3 length: 14 residues. Trimming shortened V by 5 bases and J by 0 bases, and 8 bases separated the two germline ends. Germline V gene data show CDR1 as SNHLY and CDR2 as FYNNEI. This CDR3 is CASSRDTSYNEQFF. CDR3 nucleotides: TGTGCCAGCAGTCGGGACACCTCCTACAATGAGCAGTTCTTC.

Many counts were recorded for this clonotype. The V gene is TRBV5-1, the J gene TRBJ2-5; D gene unclear. Between the trimmed V and J ends, which lost 2 bases and 1 base, there was a span of 9 bases. Germline loops: CDR1 SGHRS, CDR2 YFSETQ. This CDR3 region has 14 residues. CDR3 loop: CASSFGRSQETQYF. CDR3 nucleotides: TGCGCCAGCAGCTTCGGGCGGAGCCAAGAGACCCAGTACTTC.

The rearrangement joins TRBV6-6 to TRBJ2-3, with D perhaps TRBD1 or TRBD2 (5 bases each). The germline V gene has CDR1 MNHNY and CDR2 SVGAGI (reference sequence). This CDR3 spans 16 amino acids. The V end lost 1 base, the J end lost 0 bases, and 11 bases lay between the germline ends. Here the CDR3 reads CASSYWGGGSTDTQYF. The CDR3 bases are TGTGCCAGCAGTTACTGGGGTGGGGGTAGCACAGATACGCAGTATTTT.

V usage is TRBV12-3 or TRBV12-4 and J usage is TRBJ1-4; 11 bases are shared with TRBD1. J gave up 0 bases and V 6 bases, and 3 bases lay outside the gene matches. The CDR3 is 16 residues long. CDR3 DNA: TGTGCCAGCAGGCCGGGACAGGGGGCAACTAATGAAAAACTGTTTTTT. Its translation: CASRPGQGATNEKLFF.

There are a few counts of this clonotype. This chain links TRBV7-8 with TRBJ1-5; D is uncertain. Germline assignment: CDR1 SGHVS and CDR2 FQNEAQ. V was cut by 1 base and J by 7 bases, with 11 bases left in between. The CDR3 has 14 amino acids. The DNA for the CDR3 is TGTGCCAGCAGCTTAGATCTCGCATCCCAGCCCCAGCATTTT. This codes for CASSLDLASQPQHF.

This chain uses TRBV28 with TRBJ1-1, with D possibly TRBD1 on 6 matching bases. The CDR3 runs to 14 residues. Germline V gene sequence: CDR1 MDHEN, CDR2 SYDVKM. V was trimmed by 6 bases and J by 3 bases, leaving 14 bases between them. Written as DNA, the CDR3 is TGTGCCAGCAGACTCGACAGGCGGGACACTGAAGCTTTCTTT. Protein: CASRLDRRDTEAFF.

Ten or more counts support this clonotype. Written as DNA, the CDR3 is TGTGCCAGCAGCCAAAGAAGGGGTACCTACAATGAGCAGTTCTTC. This codes for CASSQRRGTYNEQFF. The chain is built from TRBV3-1 and TRBJ2-1, with D possibly matching TRBD1 (5 bases). V was cut by 2 bases and J by 2 bases, with 10 bases left in between. Germline lookup yields CDR1 LGHDT and CDR2 YNNKEL (reference sequence). This CDR3 is built from 15 residues.

The V gene is TRBV5-1, the J gene TRBJ2-3, with TRBD2 as a possible D gene (5 bases). This CDR3 region has 15 residues. Trimming shortened V by 0 bases and J by 5 bases, and 13 bases separated the two germline ends. Germline V gene sequence: CDR1 SGHRS, CDR2 YFSETQ. CDR3 protein: CASSLGASPQDTQYF. The CDR3 DNA follows: TGCGCCAGCAGCTTGGGAGCTAGCCCCCAAGATACGCAGTATTTT.